Here is one T cell receptor beta chain with its context. Trimming stripped 3 bases from V and 3 bases from J, with 14 bases between. This CDR3 is 15 amino acids long. Germline loops: CDR1 LNHDA, CDR2 SQIVND (reference sequence). These data originate in a study of blood T cell repertoires in COVID-19. About the study: Samples of COVID-19 (acute and convalescent) were obtained from the United States, Italy and Spain. T cells, B-cell-depleted T cells, or PBMCs provided the cDNA or gDNA that served as material.

Source study methods: Reference gene primer amplification gave nucleated cell count estimates. Generated by immunoSEQ multiplex PCR, the TCRdb table keeps only in-frame clones and is missing some. The V and J calls and the clone size are those of that table, but D and trimming were determined from the DNA. The table includes 150,000 or so clones, approximately 83% detected once. The chain links TRBV19 to TRBJ1-1; D is ambiguous. The sequence derives from a woman in her sixties or seventies with acute or convalescent COVID-19. The sequenced sample consisted of peripheral blood. CDR3 DNA sequence: TGTGCCAGTAGTATTGGGCATAACGCCTACACTGAAGCTTTCTTT. It specifies CASSIGHNAYTEAFF.